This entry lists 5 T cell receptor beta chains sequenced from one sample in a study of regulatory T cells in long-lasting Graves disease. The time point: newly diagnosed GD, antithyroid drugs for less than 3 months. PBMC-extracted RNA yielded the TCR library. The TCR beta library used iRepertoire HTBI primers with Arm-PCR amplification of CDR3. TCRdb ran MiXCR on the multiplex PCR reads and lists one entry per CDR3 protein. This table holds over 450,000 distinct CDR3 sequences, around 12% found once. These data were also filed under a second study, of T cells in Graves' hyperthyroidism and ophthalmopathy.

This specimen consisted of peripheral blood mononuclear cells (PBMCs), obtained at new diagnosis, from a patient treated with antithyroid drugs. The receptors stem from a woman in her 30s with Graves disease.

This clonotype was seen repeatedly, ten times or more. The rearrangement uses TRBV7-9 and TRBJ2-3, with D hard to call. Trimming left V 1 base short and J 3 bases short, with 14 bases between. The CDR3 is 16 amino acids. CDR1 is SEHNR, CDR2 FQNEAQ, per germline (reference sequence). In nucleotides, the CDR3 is TGTGCCAGCAGCTTAGGCTTGGGGTTGGGAACAGATACGCAGTATTTT. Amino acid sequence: CASSLGLGLGTDTQYF. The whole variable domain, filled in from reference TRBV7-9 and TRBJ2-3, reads DTGVSQNPRHKITKRGQNVTFRCDPISEHNRLYWYRQTLGQGPEFLTYFQNEAQLEKSRLLSDRFSAERPKGSFSTLEIQRTEQGDSAMYLCASSLGLGLGTDTQYFGPGTRLTVL.

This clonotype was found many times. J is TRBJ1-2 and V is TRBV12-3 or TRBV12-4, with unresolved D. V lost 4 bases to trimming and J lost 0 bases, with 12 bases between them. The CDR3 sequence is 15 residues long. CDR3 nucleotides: TGTGCCAGCAGTTCGTCGGAGACCCCTAACTATGGCTACACCTTC. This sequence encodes CASSSSETPNYGYTF.

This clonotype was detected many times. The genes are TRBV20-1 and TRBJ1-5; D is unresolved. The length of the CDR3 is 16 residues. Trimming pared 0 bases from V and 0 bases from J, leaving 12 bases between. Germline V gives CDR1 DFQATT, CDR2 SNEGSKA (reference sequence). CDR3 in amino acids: CSARELDGYSNQPQHF. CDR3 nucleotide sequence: TGCAGTGCTAGAGAACTAGACGGTTATAGCAATCAGCCCCAGCATTTT.

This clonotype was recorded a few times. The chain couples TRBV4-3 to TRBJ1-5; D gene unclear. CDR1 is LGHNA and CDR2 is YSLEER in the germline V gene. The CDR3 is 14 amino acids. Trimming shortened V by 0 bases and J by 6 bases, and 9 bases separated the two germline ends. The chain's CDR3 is CASSQDITVQPQHF. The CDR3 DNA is TGCGCCAGCAGCCAAGATATTACGGTTCAGCCCCAGCATTTT.

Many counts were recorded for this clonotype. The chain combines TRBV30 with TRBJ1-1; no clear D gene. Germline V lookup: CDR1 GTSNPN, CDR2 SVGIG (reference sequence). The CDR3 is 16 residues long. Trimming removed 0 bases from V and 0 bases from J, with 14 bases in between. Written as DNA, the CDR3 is TGTGCCTGGAGTGTCGACCGAGCCCTCATGAACACTGAAGCTTTCTTT. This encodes CAWSVDRALMNTEAFF.